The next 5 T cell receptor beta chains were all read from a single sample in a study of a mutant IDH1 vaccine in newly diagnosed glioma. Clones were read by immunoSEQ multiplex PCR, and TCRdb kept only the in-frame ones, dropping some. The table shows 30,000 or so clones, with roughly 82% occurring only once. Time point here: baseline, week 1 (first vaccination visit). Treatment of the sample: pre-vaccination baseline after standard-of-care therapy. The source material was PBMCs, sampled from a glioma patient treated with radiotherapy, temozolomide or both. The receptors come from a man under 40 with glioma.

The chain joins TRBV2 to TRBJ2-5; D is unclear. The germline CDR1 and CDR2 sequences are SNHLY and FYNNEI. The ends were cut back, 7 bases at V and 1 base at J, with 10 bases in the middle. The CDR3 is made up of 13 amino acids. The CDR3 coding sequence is TGTGCCAGCATCCCGATTCCCCAAGAGACCCAGTACTTC. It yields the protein CASIPIPQETQYF.

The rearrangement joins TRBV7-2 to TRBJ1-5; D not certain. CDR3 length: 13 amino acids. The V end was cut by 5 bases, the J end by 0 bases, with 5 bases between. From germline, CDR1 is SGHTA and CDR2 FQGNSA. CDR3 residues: CASSVDSNQPQHF. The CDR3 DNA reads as TGTGCCAGCAGCGTTGATAGCAATCAGCCCCAGCATTTT.

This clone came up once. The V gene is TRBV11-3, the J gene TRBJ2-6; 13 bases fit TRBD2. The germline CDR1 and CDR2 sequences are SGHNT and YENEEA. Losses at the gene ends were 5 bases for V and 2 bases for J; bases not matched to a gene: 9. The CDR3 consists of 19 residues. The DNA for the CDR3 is TGTGCCAGCAGCCCAGAGACCGGGACTAGCGGGACTGGGGCCAACGTCCTGACTTTC. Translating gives CASSPETGTSGTGANVLTF.

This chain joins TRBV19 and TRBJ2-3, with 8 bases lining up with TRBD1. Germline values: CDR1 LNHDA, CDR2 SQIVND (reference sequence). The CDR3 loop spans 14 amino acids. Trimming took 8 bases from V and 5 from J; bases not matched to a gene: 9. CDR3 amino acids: CASRRTGFVDTQYF. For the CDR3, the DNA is TGTGCCAGTCGCCGGACAGGGTTCGTAGATACGCAGTATTTT.

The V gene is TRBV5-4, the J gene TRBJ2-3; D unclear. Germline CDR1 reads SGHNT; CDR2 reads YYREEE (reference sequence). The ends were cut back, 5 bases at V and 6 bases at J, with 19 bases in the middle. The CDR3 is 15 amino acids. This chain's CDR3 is CASRTSDKSMDTQYF. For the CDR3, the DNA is TGTGCCAGCAGGACCTCTGACAAGAGTATGGATACGCAGTATTTT. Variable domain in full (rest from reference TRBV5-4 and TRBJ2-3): ETGVTQSPTHLIKTRGQQVTLRCSSQSGHNTVSWYQQALGQGPQFIFQYYREEENGRGNFPPRFSGLQFPNYSSELNVNALELDDSALYLCASRTSDKSMDTQYFGPGTRLTVL.